This entry describes one T cell receptor (beta chain). Germline V gene sequence: CDR1 SGHTA, CDR2 FQGNSA. J was trimmed by 8 bases and V by 5 bases; bases with no gene match: 8. The CDR3 contains 15 residues. Naive CD8 isolation took CD45RO-negative cells positively selected for CCR7 and excluded terminally differentiated effector memory CD45RA+ cells. The data were obtained in a study of shared clonotypes between healthy human individuals. This table comes from immunoSEQ multiplex PCR, and its TCRdb copy is limited to in-frame clones, with some not included. Altogether some 1,900,000 clones are present, about 95% being singletons, with the ten largest covering around 1%.

The chain is built from TRBV7-2 and TRBJ1-4; 10 bases are shared with TRBD1. The TCR originated in a man younger than 35 in good health. Sequencing was done on a sample of naive CD8+ T cells sorted from blood. This CDR3 reads CASSPVGTGEEKLFF. The CDR3 DNA sequence: TGTGCCAGCAGCCCCGTTGGGACAGGGGAGGAAAAACTGTTTTTT.